The T cell receptor beta chain described here comes from a study of prognosis after radiotherapy for stage I lung cancer. Study-level information: About five patients had oligometastatic NSCLC after surgical resection of the primary tumor, and approximately 13 had newly diagnosed primary stage I lung tumors. Medical inoperability applied to all of the non-small cell lung cancer patients.

From genomic DNA, TCR beta CDR3 was amplified by two-round multiplex PCR. Gene-specific TRBV and TRBJ primers were used in PCR round one. During the second PCR round, universal primers were used. One entry per CDR3 protein results from TCRdb running MiXCR on the multiplex PCR reads. The sample lists about 31,000 distinct CDR3 sequences; approximately 46% were seen once. This clonotype was observed at least ten times. Peripheral blood samples of six milliliters were drawn at each of two time points. Sequenced here: PBMCs, sampled before or after stereotactic body radiation therapy (not recorded which). This clonotype was obtained from a donor at least 50 years old with non-small cell lung cancer.

The CDR3 here is CASSGGDQSVGETQYF. The CDR3 DNA reads TGCGCCAGCAGTGGGGGAGATCAAAGCGTAGGAGAGACCCAGTACTTC. V and J are TRBV5-1 and TRBJ2-5; D tentatively fits TRBD1 or TRBD2 (5 bases each). Germline assignment: CDR1 SGHRS and CDR2 YFSETQ. The CDR3 is 16 amino acids. V lost 5 bases and J 4 bases, leaving 21 bases between the germline ends.